This T cell receptor beta chain was identified in a study of shared clonotypes between healthy human individuals. Concerning this clone itself: This sample also contains other DNA sequences that code for the same CDR3.

Generated by immunoSEQ multiplex PCR, the TCRdb table keeps only in-frame clones and is missing some. The sample records some 2,500,000 clones, 93% being singletons. The V gene's germline CDR1 is SGHTA and CDR2 FQGNSA. This CDR3 region has 13 residues. J lost 2 bases, V lost 8 bases, and 5 bases had no gene match. This TCR was recovered from a man between 18 and 29 years old in good health. Some clones in this sample may be carry-over from other donors' samples. This chain connects TRBV7-2 to TRBJ1-2, with 7 bases that match TRBD1. The sample taken for sequencing was naive CD4+ T cells from PBMCs. The subset is: CD45RA+ positively selected. The CDR3 DNA is TGTGCCAGCTCCAGACAGGGCAACTATGGCTACACCTTC. This translates into CASSRQGNYGYTF.